This TCR beta chain was captured in a study of CD8+ T cells in alopecia areata. Notes on the study in general: Tofacitinib yielded significantly lower scalp clonality and fewer expanded CD8+ clones among the top 100. Relative to mice, TCR sharing across patients was less clear, a difference possibly HLA-related. The study also sequences resident alphabeta T cells of normal skin in scalp samples.

Treatment meaning: oral pan-JAK inhibitor, 5-10 mg twice daily. Following extraction, RNA underwent reverse transcription to cDNA, which served as the sequencing template. Sequencing used immunoSEQ multiplex PCR; TCRdb keeps in-frame clones, though not all of them. The sample holds approximately 150,000 clones, 60% seen once. A word on this clone: Its antigen remains unknown.

Trimming cost V 2 bases and J 7 bases, with 11 bases left between them. The CDR3 is 12 amino acids. Germline V gives CDR1 SQVTM, CDR2 ANQGSEA. This clonotype was sampled from a human donor with alopecia areata. The sequences come from CD4+ T cells sorted from blood, collected at week 24, from a patient treated with tofacitinib. This chain links TRBV29-1 with TRBJ2-5, with D possibly being TRBD1 (6 bases). The CDR3 DNA reads as TGCAGCGTTGAACAGGGGATGGGGACCCAGTACTTC. Translated, it gives CSVEQGMGTQYF.